Below are 3 T cell receptor beta chains sequenced from a single sample in a study of blood T cell repertoires in COVID-19. Method: immunoSEQ multiplex PCR; TCRdb's copy keeps in-frame clones and lacks some. The data hold roughly 91,000 clones, with roughly 80% observed a single time. Sequenced sample: peripheral blood. These receptors were collected from a man between 65 and 85 years old with acute or convalescent COVID-19.

This clone was detected only a few times. The chain uses TRBV6-5 and TRBJ1-6; D is unclear. The germline CDR1 and CDR2 sequences are MNHEY and SVGAGI. V was pared by 4 bases and J by 9 bases, with 16 bases between. CDR3 size: 15 residues. CDR3 DNA: TGTGCCAGCAGTTCGGGCAGGACGGGAGGTTCACCCCTCCACTTT. Its translation: CASSSGRTGGSPLHF.

J is TRBJ1-2 and V is TRBV7-9, with TRBD1 identical over 8 bases. The germline V gene encodes CDR1 SEHNR and CDR2 FQNEAQ (reference sequence). This CDR3 spans 15 amino acids. With V trimmed by 5 bases and J by 0 bases, 5 bases remained unmatched. This CDR3 reads CASSPTGAANYGYTF. CDR3 DNA sequence: TGTGCCAGCAGCCCGACAGGGGCGGCTAACTATGGCTACACCTTC.

This CDR3 is CASSLGGGGGDTQYF. The CDR3 nucleotides are TGTGCCAGCAGCTTAGGCGGGGGCGGCGGGGATACGCAGTATTTT. The J gene is TRBJ2-3, the V gene TRBV7-9; D might be TRBD2 (7 bases). Trimming took 1 base from V and 6 from J, leaving 14 bases between them. The CDR3 length is 15 residues. Germline-derived CDR1 and CDR2 are SEHNR and FQNEAQ (reference sequence).